This record covers a single T cell receptor beta chain. Its specificity is unknown. Germline V CDR1 and CDR2: SQVTM, ANQGSEA. Trimming pared 3 bases from V and 7 bases from J, leaving 17 bases between. CDR3 length equals 14 residues. TCRdb used MiXCR to reprocess the RT-PCR reads, holding one entry per CDR3 protein. The sample has around 750,000 distinct CDR3 sequences; about 20% are singletons. The record originates from a study of response to subunit inactivated influenza vaccine. General study results and limits: Seasonal influenza vaccination, on each occasion, was suggested by the authors to recruit few new T cells.

The material sequenced was PBMCs from blood, taken around 5 days after vaccination. The chain employs TRBV29-1 and TRBJ2-3; D perhaps matches TRBD2 (6 bases). This clonotype originated in a man aged 45-65 years who received an inactivated influenza vaccine. CDR3: CSVEKRGVGNTQYF. The CDR3 coding sequence is TGCAGCGTTGAGAAACGCGGGGTTGGTAATACGCAGTATTTT.